This T cell receptor beta chain was observed in a study of blood T cell repertoires in COVID-19 (TCRdb year 2020). Regarding the research as a whole: Collaborator samples came from the United States, Italy and Spain and covered acute and convalescent phases of COVID-19. The repertoires were made available in a free public database intended to serve as a resource for research on the immune response to SARS-CoV-2. Deeply sampled blood TCRbeta repertoires from subjects exposed to, actively infected with, or recovered from COVID-19 were included in the dataset. Nearly every sample came with metadata listing a de-identified subject ID, COVID-19 status, age in years and sex. Samples were obtained from the ongoing ImmuneRACE study (first 160 participants) and from roughly 1,300 subjects provided by 6 global collaborators. The prospective study material was composed of cDNA or gDNA derived from T cells, B-cell-depleted T cells, or PBMCs. HLA class I and class II types, where available, came from metadata supplied by the sample provider rather than from assay-based typing.

V was cut back by 4 bases and J by 4 bases, leaving a gap of 9 bases between them. CDR1 SGHDT and CDR2 YYEEEE are derived from the germline V gene. Including the terminal cysteine and phenylalanine, the CDR3 comprises 13 residues. Kept here is only the CDR3 DNA, which spans 39 bases and is read in frame from base 1. TCRbeta CDR3 regions were amplified from genomic DNA by means of the immunoSEQ Assay, a bias-controlled multiplex PCR. The source study handled its data this way. Within the assay, amplification of reference gene primers was used to estimate how many nucleated cells each sample contained. To quantify the absolute abundance of each unique TCRbeta CDR3 rearrangement, sequence reads were collapsed and filtered. For each sample, productive Simpson clonality was calculated as the square root of Simpson's diversity index across productive rearrangements. TCRdb took this table from immuneACCESS and kept in-frame rearrangements with V and J called. Such tables lack part of the clones; where checked against another copy, unresolved V genes explain under half of the gap, and the rest is unexplained. V, J and clone size derive from that table, while D and trimming were established from the DNA sequence. The sample table contains 65,000 to 90,000 clones; only one count was recorded for 80% to 90% of them. The ten top clones hold 6.3% of the sample.

One collaborating source in Seattle enrolled patients during active infection and followed them longitudinally through the course of disease. Each collaborating institution followed its own protocols to collect whole blood in K2EDTA tubes. For TCRbeta analysis, collaborators shipped samples as frozen whole blood, isolated PBMCs, or DNA extracted from either of those sample types. Concerning this clone itself: There is no known antigen for this receptor. It has no much larger one-base neighbor in the sample; base qualities were not kept. In the same sample, other DNA sequences code for this CDR3.

Summary of the overall study and its limitations: The quantity of clinical and demographic metadata differed by source and by participant and was supplied without curation.

Sample: peripheral blood. Rearrangement joined TRBV5-6 to TRBJ1-5, with the D gene call left open. The TCR comes from a man older than 75 with COVID-19, enrolled during active disease. The bases read TGTGCCAGCAGCCCGGGAAGAAATCAGCCCCAGCATTTT. It encodes CASSPGRNQPQHF.